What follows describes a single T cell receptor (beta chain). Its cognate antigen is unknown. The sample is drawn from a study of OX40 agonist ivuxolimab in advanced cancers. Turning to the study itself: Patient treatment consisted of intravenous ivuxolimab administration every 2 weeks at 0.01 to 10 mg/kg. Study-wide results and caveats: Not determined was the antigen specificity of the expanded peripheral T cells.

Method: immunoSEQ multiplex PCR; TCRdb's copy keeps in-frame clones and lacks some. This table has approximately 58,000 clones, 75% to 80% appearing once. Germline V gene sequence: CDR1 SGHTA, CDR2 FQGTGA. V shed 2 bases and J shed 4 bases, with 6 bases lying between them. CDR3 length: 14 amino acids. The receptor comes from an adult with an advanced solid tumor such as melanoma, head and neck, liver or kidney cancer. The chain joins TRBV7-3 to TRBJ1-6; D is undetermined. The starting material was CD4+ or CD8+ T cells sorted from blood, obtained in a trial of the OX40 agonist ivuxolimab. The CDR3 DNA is TGTGCCAGCAGCTTAGATGGGTATAATTCACCCCTCCACTTT. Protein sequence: CASSLDGYNSPLHF.